These 14 T cell receptor beta chains share one sample of origin, sequenced in a study of blood T cell repertoires in COVID-19. Here immunoSEQ multiplex PCR was the method, and the copy in TCRdb shows in-frame clones only, minus some. The repertoire holds about 160,000 clones, with roughly 85% as singletons. Specimen: peripheral blood. The receptors here all came from a man aged 35 to 55 with acute or convalescent COVID-19.

J is TRBJ2-2 and V is TRBV29-1, with D tentatively TRBD2 (6 bases). With 1 base removed from V and 0 bases from J, the gap between germline ends came to 12 bases. Germline V lookup: CDR1 SQVTM, CDR2 ANQGSEA. CDR3 length equals 16 residues. The CDR3 reads CSVEVSGLANTGELFF. CDR3 nucleotides: TGCAGCGTTGAAGTTAGCGGACTCGCGAACACCGGGGAGCTGTTTTTT.

V and J are TRBV2 and TRBJ2-3; TRBD2 agrees at 7 bases. CDR3 size: 15 residues. V was clipped by 4 bases and J by 0 bases; unmatched bases: 4. Looked up from germline, CDR1 is SNHLY and CDR2 is FYNNEI. The CDR3 bases are TGTGCCAGCAGTGTTGGGAGGGCTAGCACAGATACGCAGTATTTT. As protein: CASSVGRASTDTQYF.

This clone was picked up a small number of times. The genes are TRBV5-1 and TRBJ1-1; the match to TRBD1 covers 9 bases. The CDR3 consists of 15 residues. Germline V gives CDR1 SGHRS, CDR2 YFSETQ. Trimming removed 0 bases from V and 2 bases from J; junction bases left unmatched: 2. Written as DNA, the CDR3 is TGCGCCAGCAGCTTGGGGGACAGGGTTAACACTGAAGCTTTCTTT. Its translation: CASSLGDRVNTEAFF. The full variable domain, rest sourced from reference TRBV5-1 and TRBJ1-1, is KAGVTQTPRYLIKTRGQQVTLSCSPISGHRSVSWYQQTPGQGLQFLFEYFSETQRNKGNFPGRFSGRQFSNSRSEMNVSTLELGDSALYLCASSLGDRVNTEAFFGQGTRLTVV.

The chain has TRBV6-5 and TRBJ2-7, with D tentatively TRBD1 (6 bases). The germline CDR1 and CDR2 sequences are MNHEY and SVGAGI. V lost 4 bases to trimming and J lost 2 bases, with 15 bases between them. The CDR3 is 15 residues long. For the CDR3, the DNA is TGTGCCAGCAGTTTAAGACAGGATCTACCCTACGAGCAGTACTTC. Protein product: CASSLRQDLPYEQYF.

V usage is TRBV30 and J usage is TRBJ2-2; no firm D call. The CDR3 contains 12 residues. V was trimmed by 4 bases and J by 5 bases, leaving 8 bases between them. The V gene's germline CDR1 is GTSNPN and CDR2 SVGIG (reference sequence). CDR3 DNA sequence: TGTGCCTGGAATTCAGAAACCGGGGAGCTGTTTTTT. Its protein product is CAWNSETGELFF.

J is TRBJ2-7 and V is TRBV27; a possible D gene is TRBD2 (7 bases). This CDR3 region has 15 residues. The germline gives CDR1 MNHEY, CDR2 SMNVEV (reference sequence). V was cut by 5 bases and J by 4 bases, with 18 bases left in between. The CDR3 DNA reads TGTGCCAGCAGTGGGGAGGGGGGGTCAAGGTACGAGCAGTACTTC. Translating gives CASSGEGGSRYEQYF.

The chain has TRBV15 and TRBJ1-2, with D unresolved. The germline gives CDR1 LNHNV, CDR2 YYDKDF (reference sequence). The CDR3 covers 17 residues. V lost 0 bases and J lost 4, with 18 bases in between. CDR3 loop: CATSRDRLGIIFYGYTF. In DNA form, the CDR3 reads TGTGCCACCAGCAGAGATCGTCTCGGGATAATTTTCTATGGCTACACCTTC.

J is TRBJ1-2 and V is TRBV5-6; no clear D. Germline-derived CDR1 and CDR2 are SGHDT and YYEEEE. The CDR3 has 13 residues. Trimming pared 0 bases from V and 10 bases from J, leaving 13 bases between. The DNA for the CDR3 is TGTGCCAGCAGCTTGGGAGGGCTTCGGGACTACACCTTC. It is translated as CASSLGGLRDYTF.

This clone came up once. This chain uses TRBV24-1 with TRBJ2-2, with D unclear. CDR1 is KGHDR and CDR2 is SFDVKD in the germline V gene. This CDR3 has 13 residues. The germline V and J ends were trimmed by 1 base and 5 bases, with 4 bases remaining between them. The DNA of the CDR3 is TGTGCCACCAGTGATTTTAAAACCGGGGAGCTGTTTTTT. Translation: CATSDFKTGELFF.

This clone occurred once. V is TRBV29-1 and J is TRBJ2-4; TRBD2 is a possible D gene (6 bases). Trimming cost V 7 bases and J 8 bases, with 15 bases left between them. The CDR3 length is 12 residues. Germline-derived CDR1 and CDR2 are SQVTM and ANQGSEA. This CDR3 is CSALRGADIQYF. CDR3 nucleotide sequence: TGCAGCGCTCTGCGGGGTGCGGACATTCAGTACTTC.

This clone was seen just once. The chain joins TRBV19 to TRBJ1-2; D not resolved. This CDR3 spans 15 amino acids. The V gene's germline CDR1 is LNHDA and CDR2 SQIVND (reference sequence). Trimming cost V 3 bases and J 4 bases, with 15 bases left between them. CDR3 residues: CASSMERRRSYGYTF. CDR3 coding DNA: TGTGCCAGTAGTATGGAGAGAAGGAGATCCTATGGCTACACCTTC. The whole variable domain, filled in from reference TRBV19 and TRBJ1-2, reads DGGITQSPKYLFRKEGQNVTLSCEQNLNHDAMYWYRQDPGQGLRLIYYSQIVNDFQKGDIAEGYSVSREKKESFPLTVTSAQKNPTAFYLCASSMERRRSYGYTFGSGTRLTVV.

The chain recombines TRBV5-4 with TRBJ1-1; D uncertain. This CDR3 has 13 amino acids. With 4 bases removed from V and 3 bases from J, the gap between germline ends came to 10 bases. Germline CDR1 SGHNT, CDR2 YYREEE (reference sequence). The CDR3 DNA reads TGTGCCAGCAGCCGAGAGGTGGACACTGAAGCTTTCTTT. Translated, it gives CASSREVDTEAFF.

This chain uses TRBV5-1 with TRBJ1-5, with D tentatively TRBD1 (6 bases). V was trimmed by 0 bases and J by 5 bases, leaving 6 bases between them. CDR1 is SGHRS and CDR2 is YFSETQ in the germline V gene. The CDR3 length is 13 residues. CDR3 residues: CASSLAGDQPQHF. The CDR3 DNA sequence: TGCGCCAGCAGCTTGGCAGGGGATCAGCCCCAGCATTTT.

This rearrangement joins TRBV27 to TRBJ2-2; possibly TRBD1 for D (6 bases). The CDR3 has 14 amino acids. Germline CDR1 is MNHEY and CDR2 is SMNVEV (reference sequence). V lost 2 bases, J lost 6 bases, and 10 bases lay in between. CDR3 DNA: TGTGCCAGCAGTTTAAGGGGGATGGCCGGGGAGCTGTTTTTT. Translating gives CASSLRGMAGELFF.